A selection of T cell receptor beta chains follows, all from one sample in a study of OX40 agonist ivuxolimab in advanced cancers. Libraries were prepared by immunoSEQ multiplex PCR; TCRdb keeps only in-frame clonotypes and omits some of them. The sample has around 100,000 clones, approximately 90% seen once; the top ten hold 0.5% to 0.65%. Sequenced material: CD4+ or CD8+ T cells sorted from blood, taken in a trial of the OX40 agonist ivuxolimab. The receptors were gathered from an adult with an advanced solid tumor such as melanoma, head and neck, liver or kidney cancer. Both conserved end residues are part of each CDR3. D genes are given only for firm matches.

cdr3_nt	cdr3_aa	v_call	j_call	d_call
TGCGCCAGCAGCCAGGAGGGTTATCAGCCCCAGCATTTT	CASSQEGYQPQHF	TRBV4-1	TRBJ1-5	NA
TGTGCCAGCAGGACAGGGGGACGGTACGAGCAGTACTTC	CASRTGGRYEQYF	TRBV2	TRBJ2-7	TRBD1
TGCAGCGTTGGAACGACAGGGTTTAGCGGCTACACCTTC	CSVGTTGFSGYTF	TRBV29-1	TRBJ1-2	TRBD1
TGTGCCAGCAGAAGGACGAACACTGAAGCTTTCTTT	CASRRTNTEAFF	TRBV6-1	TRBJ1-1	NA
TGTGCCAGCATGCGGGAGGGCCTACCCGGGGCCAACGTCCTGACTTTC	CASMREGLPGANVLTF	TRBV2	TRBJ2-6	TRBD2
TGTGCCAGCAGTTACCCAGGCATGAACACTGAAGCTTTCTTT	CASSYPGMNTEAFF	TRBV6-6	TRBJ1-1	NA
TGTGCCAGCAGTTACTCGCGTTTACCTGGAAACACCATATATTTT	CASSYSRLPGNTIYF	TRBV6-5	TRBJ1-3	NA
TGCGCCAGCAGCTTGATGGCAAAGGGGCGGGGAGAGCAGTTCTTC	CASSLMAKGRGEQFF	TRBV5-1	TRBJ2-1	NA
TGTGCCAGCAGCGCGGGGCCAGGACAAAGTCGGGCCAACGTCCTGACTTTC	CASSAGPGQSRANVLTF	TRBV7-1	TRBJ2-6	NA
TGTGCCAGCAGTTTAAAAGGACTCGGCTCTGGCTACACCTTC	CASSLKGLGSGYTF	TRBV7-3	TRBJ1-2	NA